The rows below give T cell receptor beta chains drawn from one sample of a study of control samples from healthy donors and cancer patients. Repertoires were generated with immunoSEQ multiplex PCR, while TCRdb's copy carries only in-frame clones and drops some. The repertoire holds 190,000 or so clones, with over 85% as singletons. The sequenced sample was blood. These TCRs come from a man aged 18 to 29 in good health. CDR3s include the opening cysteine and the closing phenylalanine or tryptophan. The D gene is left open where the match is weak. Expanded clones are given a class, and other clones once, few, many or no size at all.

TRBV7-3	TRBJ1-1	.	few	CASSQDTNTEAFF	TGTGCCAGCAGCCAGGACACGAACACTGAAGCTTTCTTT
TRBV18	TRBJ2-3	.	.	CASSPRLRTDTQYF	TGTGCCAGCTCACCAAGGCTACGCACAGATACGCAGTATTTT
TRBV5-1	TRBJ2-5	.	.	CASSLRHQETQYF	TGCGCCAGCAGCTTGCGGCACCAAGAGACCCAGTACTTC
TRBV24-1	TRBJ2-7	.	.	CATSDSSGRGEQYF	TGTGCCACCAGTGATTCGTCGGGGAGAGGGGAGCAGTACTTC
TRBV5-5	TRBJ2-7	.	.	CASSLGGSRGQYF	TGTGCCAGCAGCTTGGGAGGGTCCAGGGGGCAGTACTTC
TRBV5-6	TRBJ1-2	TRBD1	.	CASSFRQGDTNYGYTF	TGTGCCAGCAGCTTCAGGCAGGGGGATACTAACTATGGCTACACCTTC
TRBV6-5	TRBJ2-3	TRBD1	.	CASRRQGRVTDTQYF	TGTGCCAGCAGAAGACAGGGAAGGGTCACAGATACGCAGTATTTT
TRBV2	TRBJ2-3	TRBD1	.	CASRKDRGPDTQYF	TGTGCCAGCAGGAAGGACAGGGGGCCAGATACGCAGTATTTT
TRBV10-2	TRBJ1-1	.	once	CASSSDGNTEAFF	TGCGCCAGCAGTTCGGACGGGAACACTGAAGCTTTCTTT
TRBV2	TRBJ2-1	TRBD2	.	CASGGLAETEQFF	TGTGCCAGCGGGGGACTAGCGGAGACCGAGCAGTTCTTC
TRBV30	TRBJ1-1	.	.	CAWSAYKRISFF	TGTGCCTGGAGTGCCTACAAGAGAATCTCTTTCTTT
TRBV14	TRBJ1-2	.	.	CASTHGGHYGYTF	TGTGCCAGCACGCACGGAGGGCACTATGGCTACACCTTC
TRBV7-3	TRBJ2-1	.	.	CASSTQTDSEQFF	TGTGCCAGCAGCACCCAGACGGATAGTGAGCAGTTCTTC
TRBV12-5	TRBJ1-6	TRBD1	.	CASGPGQGGSPLHF	TGTGCTAGTGGTCCGGGACAGGGAGGATCACCCCTCCACTTT
TRBV7-3	TRBJ1-4	.	.	CASSLGRPNEKLFF	TGTGCCAGCAGCTTAGGGCGGCCTAATGAAAAACTGTTTTTT
TRBV3-1/TRBV3-2	TRBJ2-7	TRBD2	few	CASSQVRASGGKQYF	TGTGCCAGCAGCCAAGTTAGGGCTAGCGGGGGCAAGCAGTACTTC
TRBV19	TRBJ2-6	.	.	CASSKMAALSGANVLTF	TGTGCCAGTAGTAAGATGGCAGCTCTCTCTGGGGCCAACGTCCTGACTTTC
TRBV6-2/TRBV6-3	TRBJ2-3	.	.	CASSYPIGRLSTDTQYF	TGTGCCAGCAGTTACCCCATCGGTCGTTTAAGCACAGATACGCAGTATTTT
TRBV6-2/TRBV6-3	TRBJ2-3	.	.	CASRPMGASTDTQYF	TGTGCCAGCAGGCCTATGGGGGCAAGCACAGATACGCAGTATTTT
TRBV30	TRBJ1-3	.	.	CAWRDPGNTIYF	TGTGCCTGGAGGGACCCTGGAAACACCATATATTTT
TRBV12-5	TRBJ1-5	.	.	CASGLVLGIGNQPQHF	TGTGCTAGTGGTTTGGTACTGGGGATAGGCAATCAGCCCCAGCATTTT
TRBV27	TRBJ2-6	.	.	CASSFSGANVLTF	TGTGCCAGCAGTTTCTCTGGGGCCAACGTCCTGACTTTC
TRBV25-1	TRBJ1-6	.	few	CASTQALGVDNSPLHF	TGTGCCAGCACCCAAGCATTAGGTGTAGATAATTCACCCCTCCACTTT
TRBV5-5	TRBJ1-5	.	.	CASSRDFYSNQPQHF	TGTGCCAGCAGCCGGGACTTCTATAGCAATCAGCCCCAGCATTTT
TRBV27	TRBJ1-5	.	.	CASSFYSNQPQHF	TGTGCCAGCAGTTTTTATAGCAATCAGCCCCAGCATTTT
TRBV5-1	TRBJ2-3	.	.	CASSRASADTQYF	TGCGCCAGCAGCAGGGCTAGCGCAGATACGCAGTATTTT
TRBV5-1	TRBJ2-7	.	.	CASSLNSWYEQYF	TGCGCCAGCAGCTTGAACAGTTGGTACGAGCAGTACTTC
TRBV10-3	TRBJ1-2	TRBD1	once	CAIGQDYGYTF	TGTGCCATTGGACAGGACTATGGCTACACCTTC
TRBV28	TRBJ1-5	TRBD1	.	CASSLPPGGDNQPQHF	TGTGCCAGCAGTTTACCCCCAGGGGGCGACAATCAGCCCCAGCATTTT
TRBV6-1	TRBJ2-1	.	.	CASSERAGIYNEQFF	TGTGCCAGCAGTGAACGGGCAGGCATCTACAATGAGCAGTTCTTC
TRBV5-4	TRBJ2-1	.	.	CASSKPDSYNEQFF	TGTGCCAGCAGCAAACCGGACAGTTACAATGAGCAGTTCTTC
TRBV7-8	TRBJ1-3	.	.	CASSPLISSGNTIYF	TGTGCCAGCAGCCCCTTAATTAGTTCTGGAAACACCATATATTTT
TRBV5-8	TRBJ1-1	.	.	CASSLVGRWNTEAFF	TGTGCCAGCAGCTTGGTCGGCAGATGGAACACTGAAGCTTTCTTT
TRBV5-1	TRBJ1-3	TRBD1	once	CASSLAGTGSGNTIYF	TGCGCCAGCAGCTTGGCCGGGACAGGGTCTGGAAACACCATATATTTT
TRBV28	TRBJ2-7	.	.	CASSLRHEQYF	TGTGCCAGCAGTTTGAGGCACGAGCAGTACTTC
TRBV9	TRBJ2-5	TRBD2	.	CASSVGRSGGLQETQYF	TGTGCCAGCAGCGTAGGAAGAAGCGGGGGGCTCCAAGAGACCCAGTACTTC
TRBV5-1	TRBJ2-5	.	.	CASSRLGPQETQYF	TGCGCCAGCAGCCGTCTTGGACCGCAAGAGACCCAGTACTTC
TRBV24-1	TRBJ2-5	.	.	CATGTPTQETQYF	TGTGCTACCGGGACTCCCACTCAAGAGACCCAGTACTTC
TRBV2	TRBJ2-1	.	.	CASRVTGSSSYNEQFF	TGTGCCAGCAGGGTTACCGGGTCCAGCTCCTACAATGAGCAGTTCTTC
TRBV7-2	TRBJ2-1	TRBD2	.	CASSKEAPGLAGRSEQFF	TGTGCCAGCAGCAAAGAAGCACCGGGACTAGCGGGGCGGTCGGAGCAGTTCTTC
TRBV4-1	TRBJ2-1	TRBD2	once	CASSQEAPRTSRFF	TGCGCCAGCAGCCAAGAAGCCCCGAGGACTAGTCGGTTCTTC
TRBV9	TRBJ2-1	TRBD1	.	CASSVRDRDHNEQFF	TGTGCCAGCAGCGTTAGGGACAGGGACCACAATGAGCAGTTCTTC
TRBV7-9	TRBJ2-7	.	.	CASSSVLDRYEQYF	TGTGCCAGCAGCTCAGTGTTGGACAGATACGAGCAGTACTTC
TRBV3-1/TRBV3-2	TRBJ1-5	.	.	CASSQDLTQPQHF	TGTGCCAGCAGCCAAGATCTCACGCAGCCCCAGCATTTT
TRBV30	TRBJ2-1	.	.	CAWSQGGNLNEQFF	TGTGCCTGGAGTCAGGGGGGGAACTTGAATGAGCAGTTCTTC
TRBV6-5	TRBJ1-2	.	.	CASTRDAATYGYTF	TGTGCCAGCACAAGGGACGCAGCAACCTATGGCTACACCTTC
TRBV30	TRBJ1-1	.	.	CAWVQMNTEAFF	TGTGCCTGGGTACAGATGAACACTGAAGCTTTCTTT
TRBV3-1/TRBV3-2	TRBJ1-6	.	.	CATSRANGDSPLHF	TGTGCCACCTCCCGTGCCAACGGGGATTCACCCCTCCACTTT
TRBV19	TRBJ1-6	.	once	CASRTQGSGNSPLHF	TGTGCCAGTAGAACACAGGGATCTGGAAATTCACCCCTCCACTTT
TRBV5-1	TRBJ2-2	TRBD2	.	CASALVRGANTGELFF	TGCGCCAGCGCCCTGGTACGGGGGGCGAACACCGGGGAGCTGTTTTTT
TRBV5-1	TRBJ2-2	TRBD1	.	CASSLGTGGTGELFF	TGCGCCAGCAGCTTGGGGACAGGGGGCACCGGGGAGCTGTTTTTT